The 12 T cell receptor beta chains reported below all come from one sample, sequenced in a study of neurological immune-mediated disorders. Time point reported: longitudinal time-point 3. TCRdb re-called the 5' RACE reads with MiXCR, one entry per CDR3 protein. Of approximately 100,000 distinct CDR3 sequences listed, 10% to 13% are singletons. The source material was PBMCs. These receptors were obtained from a female donor with HTLV-1-associated myelopathy (HAM/TSP).

This clonotype appeared many times. The chain joins TRBV5-4 to TRBJ2-5, with 9 bases fitting TRBD2. V shed 4 bases and J 4 bases; nucleotides not matched to a gene: 11. Germline-derived CDR1 and CDR2 are SGHNT and YYREEE (reference sequence). The length of the CDR3 is 16 residues. The CDR3 protein is CASSGPGTSFRETQYF. The DNA of the CDR3 is TGTGCCAGCAGCGGCCCCGGGACTAGCTTTAGAGAGACCCAGTACTTC.

The sample holds a few counts of this clonotype. This chain joins TRBV3-1 and TRBJ1-2, with D uncertain. The CDR3 spans 14 residues. Trimming took off 0 bases at V and 1 base at J, with 6 bases between the two ends. CDR1 is LGHDT, CDR2 YNNKEL, per germline (reference sequence). The CDR3 coding sequence is TGTGCCAGCAGCCAAGATCCGGGTAACTATGGCTACACCTTC. Encoded protein: CASSQDPGNYGYTF.

This clonotype was seen many times. V and J are TRBV19 and TRBJ2-4, with 7 bases identical to TRBD2. This CDR3 is 15 amino acids long. V trimming: 5 bases; J trimming: 8 bases; junction bases outside the gene matches: 12. Germline values: CDR1 LNHDA, CDR2 SQIVND (reference sequence). CDR3 sequence (DNA): TGTGCCAGTAGTTTCCTGGGACTAACAGAACACATTCAGTACTTC. Its protein is CASSFLGLTEHIQYF.

This clonotype was detected ten times or more. V gene TRBV7-8 combines with J gene TRBJ2-3, with a tentative D call TRBD1 (6 bases). The V end was cut by 4 bases, the J end by 4 bases, with 15 bases between. Germline V gives CDR1 SGHVS, CDR2 FQNEAQ. CDR3 length: 15 residues. The chain's CDR3 is CASSYQGKGADTQYF. The CDR3 nucleotides read TGTGCCAGCAGCTATCAGGGGAAGGGCGCAGATACGCAGTATTTT.

This clonotype was recorded many times. This chain connects TRBV7-8 to TRBJ2-3, with D possibly called TRBD1 or TRBD2 (5 bases each). CDR1 and CDR2 from the germline V gene are SGHVS and FQNEAQ. This CDR3 comprises 19 residues. The V end lost 1 base, the J end lost 0 bases, and 20 bases lay between the germline ends. The CDR3 reads CASSLVLFGGYSSTDTQYF. In DNA, the CDR3 is TGTGCCAGCAGCTTAGTACTCTTTGGGGGTTATAGTAGCACAGATACGCAGTATTTT.

This clonotype was counted ten times or more. The rearrangement uses TRBV20-1 and TRBJ2-1; D is undetermined. The V end lost 0 bases, the J end lost 4 bases, and 16 bases lay between the germline ends. Germline-derived CDR1 and CDR2 are DFQATT and SNEGSKA (reference sequence). This CDR3 contains 16 residues. DNA of the CDR3: TGCAGTGCTAGAGATCGGCCAGCATCTGGGTACAATGAGCAGTTCTTC. Its translation: CSARDRPASGYNEQFF.

This clonotype has ten or more counts. The rearrangement uses TRBV7-9 and TRBJ1-5; no reliable D call. The CDR3 loop spans 13 amino acids. V dropped 3 bases and J dropped 1 base, with 4 bases sitting between them. Germline-derived CDR1 and CDR2 are SEHNR and FQNEAQ (reference sequence). CDR3 bases: TGTGCCAGCAGCTTCAACAGCAATCAGCCCCAGCATTTT. Residues: CASSFNSNQPQHF.

This clonotype has at least ten counts. CDR3 sequence: CASSLAGELFF. Written as DNA, the CDR3 is TGCGCCAGCAGCTTAGCCGGGGAGCTGTTTTTT. The chain uses TRBV5-1 and TRBJ2-2; D is uncertain. Trimming pared 2 bases from V and 6 bases from J, leaving 2 bases between. The length of the CDR3 is 11 residues. Germline CDR1 reads SGHRS; CDR2 reads YFSETQ.

This clonotype was seen repeatedly, ten times or more. The V gene is TRBV20-1, the J gene TRBJ2-3, with TRBD1 matching over 11 bases. This CDR3 comprises 15 residues. CDR1 is DFQATT, CDR2 SNEGSKA, per germline (reference sequence). Unmatched junction bases numbered 7, after V lost 2 bases and J lost 6 bases. The CDR3 loop reads CSARPPDRGRDTQYF. CDR3 coding DNA: TGCAGTGCTAGACCACCGGACAGGGGGCGCGATACGCAGTATTTT.

The sample holds many counts of this clonotype. The chain carries TRBV5-1 and TRBJ2-1, with a tentative D call TRBD2 (6 bases). Germline values: CDR1 SGHRS, CDR2 YFSETQ. This CDR3 has 16 residues. The V and J ends lost 1 base and 7 bases respectively, with 18 bases between them. CDR3 protein: CASSLSAPPGGNEQFF. The DNA for the CDR3 is TGCGCCAGCAGCTTGTCTGCGCCTCCCGGAGGGAATGAGCAGTTCTTC.

This clonotype was seen a few times. This chain uses TRBV6-6 with TRBJ1-2; possibly TRBD1 for D (6 bases). From germline, CDR1 is MNHNY and CDR2 SVGAGI (reference sequence). The V end lost 11 bases, the J end lost 4 bases, and 17 bases lay between the germline ends. This CDR3 comprises 13 residues. The CDR3 loop is CAALRDTGYGYTF. The CDR3 nucleotides read TGTGCCGCCCTCCGGGACACCGGCTATGGCTACACCTTC.

This clonotype was detected many times. The chain joins TRBV20-1 to TRBJ2-7; D possibly corresponds to TRBD2 (6 bases). The germline V gene has CDR1 DFQATT and CDR2 SNEGSKA (reference sequence). This CDR3 spans 13 amino acids. The V end lost 1 base, the J end lost 4 bases, and 11 bases lay between the germline ends. CDR3 coding DNA: TGCAGTGCTAGAGTTGCGGGGATATACGAGCAGTACTTC. Protein product: CSARVAGIYEQYF.